This TCR beta chain was observed in a study of OX40 agonist ivuxolimab in advanced cancers. Study-level findings and limits: Clonal expansion in partial responders at 0.1-3.0 mg/kg ranked among the lowest. Not determined was the antigen specificity of the expanded peripheral T cells.

TCRdb keeps only in-frame clones here, not all; method: immunoSEQ multiplex PCR. The sample gives around 80,000 clones, 75% to 90% of which show up once; about 2.3% is in the top ten. With V trimmed by 7 bases and J by 0 bases, 13 bases remained unmatched. The germline V gene has CDR1 MNHEY and CDR2 SMNVEV (reference sequence). The CDR3 has 18 residues. On this clone: What it recognizes is unknown.

This specimen was CD4+ or CD8+ T cells sorted from blood, taken in a trial of the OX40 agonist ivuxolimab. The V gene is TRBV27, the J gene TRBJ1-2; 11 nucleotides line up with TRBD1. The sequence derives from an adult with an advanced solid tumor such as melanoma, head and neck, liver or kidney cancer. CDR3 protein: CASKKIVDRGRSNYGYTF. As DNA, the CDR3 is TGTGCCAGCAAAAAGATAGTGGACAGGGGGCGATCTAACTATGGCTACACCTTC.